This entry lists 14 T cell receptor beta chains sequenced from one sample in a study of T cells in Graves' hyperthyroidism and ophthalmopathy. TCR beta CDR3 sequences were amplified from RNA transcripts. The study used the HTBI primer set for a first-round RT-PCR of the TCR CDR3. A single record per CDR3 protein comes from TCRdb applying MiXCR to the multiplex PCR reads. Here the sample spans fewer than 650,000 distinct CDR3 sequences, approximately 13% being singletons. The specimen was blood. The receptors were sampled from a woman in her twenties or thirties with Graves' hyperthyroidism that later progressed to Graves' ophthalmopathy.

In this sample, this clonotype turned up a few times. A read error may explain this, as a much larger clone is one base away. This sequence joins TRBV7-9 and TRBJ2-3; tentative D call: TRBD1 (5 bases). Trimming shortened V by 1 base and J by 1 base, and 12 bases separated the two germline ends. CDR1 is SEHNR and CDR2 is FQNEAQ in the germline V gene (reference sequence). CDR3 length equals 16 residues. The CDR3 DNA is TGTGCCAGCAGCTTAGTGGTCACAGGCGGCACAGATACGCAGTATTTT. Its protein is CASSLVVTGGTDTQYF.

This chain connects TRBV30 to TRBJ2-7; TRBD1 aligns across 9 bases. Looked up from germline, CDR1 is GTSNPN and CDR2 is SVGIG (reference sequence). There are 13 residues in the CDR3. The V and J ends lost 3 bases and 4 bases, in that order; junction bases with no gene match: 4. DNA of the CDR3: TGTGCCTGGAGCACCGGGACAGGGTACGAGCAGTACTTC. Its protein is CAWSTGTGYEQYF.

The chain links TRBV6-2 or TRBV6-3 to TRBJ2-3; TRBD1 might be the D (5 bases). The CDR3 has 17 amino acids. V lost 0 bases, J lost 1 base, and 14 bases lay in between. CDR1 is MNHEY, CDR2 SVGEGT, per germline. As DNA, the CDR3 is TGTGCCAGCAGTTACTCGTTAGGGGATTCCGGCACAGATACGCAGTATTTT. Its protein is CASSYSLGDSGTDTQYF.

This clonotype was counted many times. CDR3 coding DNA: TGTGCCATCAGGGAGGGACTAGCGGGATCCTACGAGCAGTACTTC. Its translation: CAIREGLAGSYEQYF. The chain uses TRBV10-3 and TRBJ2-7; 13 bases line up with TRBD2. This CDR3 contains 15 residues. V was pared by 6 bases and J by 1 base, with 3 bases of the junction left unmatched. CDR1 and CDR2 (germline): ENHRY, SYGVKD.

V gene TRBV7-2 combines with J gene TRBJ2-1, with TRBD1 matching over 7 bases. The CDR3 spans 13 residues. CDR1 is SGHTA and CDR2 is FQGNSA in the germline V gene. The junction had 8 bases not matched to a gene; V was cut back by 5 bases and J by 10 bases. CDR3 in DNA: TGTGCCAGCAGCCAGACAGGGAACGGGGAGCAGTTCTTC. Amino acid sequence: CASSQTGNGEQFF.

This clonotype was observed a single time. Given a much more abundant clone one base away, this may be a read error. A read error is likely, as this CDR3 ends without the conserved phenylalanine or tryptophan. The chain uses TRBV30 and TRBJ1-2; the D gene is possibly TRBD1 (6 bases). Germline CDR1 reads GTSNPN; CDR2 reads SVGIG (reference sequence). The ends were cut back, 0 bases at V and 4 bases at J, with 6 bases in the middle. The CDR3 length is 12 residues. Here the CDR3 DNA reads TGTGCCTGGAGTGTACAGGGCTATGGCTACACCTCC. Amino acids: CAWSVQGYGYTS.

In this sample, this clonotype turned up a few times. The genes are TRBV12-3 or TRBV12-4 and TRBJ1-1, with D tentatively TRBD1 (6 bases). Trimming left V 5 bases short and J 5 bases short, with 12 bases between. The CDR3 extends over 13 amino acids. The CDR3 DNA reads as TGTGCCAGCAGTAAAACCGGACAGACTGAAGCTTTCTTT. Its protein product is CASSKTGQTEAFF.

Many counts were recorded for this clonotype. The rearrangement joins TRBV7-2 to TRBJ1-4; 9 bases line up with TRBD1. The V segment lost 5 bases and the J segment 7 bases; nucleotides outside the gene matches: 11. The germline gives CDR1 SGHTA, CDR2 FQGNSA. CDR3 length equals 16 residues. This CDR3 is CASSLTYRGQREKLFF. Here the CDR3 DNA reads TGTGCCAGCAGCCTAACCTACAGGGGGCAGCGTGAAAAACTGTTTTTT.

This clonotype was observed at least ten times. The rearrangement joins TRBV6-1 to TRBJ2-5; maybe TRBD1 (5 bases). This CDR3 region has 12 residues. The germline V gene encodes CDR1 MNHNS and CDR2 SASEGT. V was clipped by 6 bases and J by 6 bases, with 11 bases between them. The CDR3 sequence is CASSRSGKTQYF. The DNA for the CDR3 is TGTGCCAGCAGCCGGTCAGGGAAGACCCAGTACTTC.

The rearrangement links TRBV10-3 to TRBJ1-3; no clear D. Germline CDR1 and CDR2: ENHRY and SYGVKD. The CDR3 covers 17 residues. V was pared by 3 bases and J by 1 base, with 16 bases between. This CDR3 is CAISDRTFTSSGNTIYF. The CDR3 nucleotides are TGTGCCATCAGTGACCGTACGTTTACTTCATCTGGAAACACCATATATTTT.

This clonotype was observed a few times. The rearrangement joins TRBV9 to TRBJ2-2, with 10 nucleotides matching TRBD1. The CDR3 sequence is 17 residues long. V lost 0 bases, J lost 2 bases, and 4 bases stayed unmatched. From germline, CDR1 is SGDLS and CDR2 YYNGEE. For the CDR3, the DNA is TGTGCCAGCAGCGTAGCCCGACAGGGGGCAAACACCGGGGAGCTGTTTTTT. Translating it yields CASSVARQGANTGELFF.

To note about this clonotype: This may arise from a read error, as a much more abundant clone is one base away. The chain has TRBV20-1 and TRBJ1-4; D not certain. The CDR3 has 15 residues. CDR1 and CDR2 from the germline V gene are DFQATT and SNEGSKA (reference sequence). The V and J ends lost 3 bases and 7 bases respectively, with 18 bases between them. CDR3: CSARGGRASGEKLFF. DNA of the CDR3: TGCAGTGCTAGGGGAGGACGGGCTAGTGGTGAAAAACTGTTTTTT.

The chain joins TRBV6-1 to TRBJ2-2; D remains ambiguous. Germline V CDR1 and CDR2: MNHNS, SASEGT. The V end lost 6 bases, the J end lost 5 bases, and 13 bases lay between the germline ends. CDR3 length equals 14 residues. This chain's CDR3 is CASSLFRSTGELFF. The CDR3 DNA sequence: TGTGCCAGCAGCCTTTTTCGGAGTACCGGGGAGCTGTTTTTT.

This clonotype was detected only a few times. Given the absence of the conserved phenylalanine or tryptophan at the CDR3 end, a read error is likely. Here the CDR3 DNA reads TGTGCCAGCAGTTTTGGTGATGTGGGGAACACTGAAGCTTTCTCT. Its translation is CASSFGDVGNTEAFS. The chain recombines TRBV12-3 or TRBV12-4 with TRBJ1-1; unclear D gene. The CDR3 length is 15 residues. Trimming pared 3 bases from V and 1 base from J, leaving 12 bases between.